These T cell receptor beta chains were read from a single sample in a study of blood T cell repertoires in COVID-19. Sequencing used immunoSEQ multiplex PCR; TCRdb keeps in-frame clones, though not all of them. In the table there are a few hundred thousand clones, 80% to 85% of which are singletons. The sequenced material came from PBMCs or T cells enriched from blood (not recorded which). Every receptor here comes from a man between 45 and 60 years old who had recovered from COVID-19. CDR3s include the opening cysteine and the closing phenylalanine or tryptophan. D genes are given only for firm matches. Not all rows give a size; the values are once, few, many and, for expanded clones, a class.

v_call,j_call,clone_size,d_call,cdr3_aa,cdr3_nt
TRBV29-1,TRBJ2-5,NA,NA,CSVEARRETQYF,TGCAGCGTTGAGGCTAGAAGGGAGACCCAGTACTTC
TRBV15,TRBJ2-3,NA,TRBD2,CATSRERGGTDTQYF,TGTGCCACCAGCAGAGAGCGGGGGGGAACAGATACGCAGTATTTT
TRBV7-3,TRBJ1-1,NA,NA,CASSLIGGDTEAFF,TGTGCCAGCAGCTTAATTGGGGGGGACACTGAAGCTTTCTTT
TRBV5-6,TRBJ1-5,once,NA,CASSLAGNQPQHF,TGTGCCAGCAGCTTGGCGGGTAATCAGCCCCAGCATTTT
TRBV28,TRBJ2-7,NA,TRBD2,CASSPWRESSYEQYF,TGTGCCAGCAGTCCTTGGCGGGAGAGCTCCTACGAGCAGTACTTC
TRBV9,TRBJ1-5,NA,TRBD1,CASSPRGTRGPQHF,TGTGCCAGCAGCCCCAGGGGGACCCGGGGACCCCAGCATTTT
TRBV14,TRBJ1-2,NA,NA,CASSDSPYGYTF,TGTGCCAGCAGCGACAGCCCCTATGGCTACACCTTC
TRBV3-1/TRBV3-2,TRBJ2-7,NA,TRBD2,CASSQRLSGGDRNYEQYF,TGTGCCAGCAGCCAACGACTTAGCGGGGGGGATCGGAACTACGAGCAGTACTTC
TRBV11-2,TRBJ2-5,NA,TRBD2,CASSPSGGRETQYF,TGTGCCAGCAGCCCTTCGGGGGGGAGAGAGACCCAGTACTTC
TRBV5-5,TRBJ2-1,NA,TRBD1,CASSFDKQGRTNEQFF,TGTGCCAGCAGCTTCGATAAACAGGGGAGAACGAATGAGCAGTTCTTC
TRBV7-6,TRBJ1-6,NA,NA,CASSFTAENSPLHF,TGTGCCAGCAGCTTCACGGCGGAGAATTCACCCCTCCACTTT
TRBV9,TRBJ1-3,NA,NA,CASSVAGSAGLGNTIYF,TGTGCCAGCAGCGTAGCCGGGTCGGCGGGGCTTGGAAACACCATATATTTT
TRBV7-9,TRBJ1-3,NA,NA,CASSQGRTSSGNTIYF,TGTGCCAGCAGCCAGGGCCGAACGAGCTCTGGAAACACCATATATTTT
TRBV11-3,TRBJ1-1,NA,NA,CASSALRGYTEAFF,TGTGCCAGCAGCGCACTTAGAGGGTACACTGAAGCTTTCTTT
TRBV10-3,TRBJ2-1,NA,TRBD2,CAISAVIGGTSNEQFF,TGTGCCATCAGTGCCGTGATTGGCGGGACTAGCAATGAGCAGTTCTTC
TRBV2,TRBJ2-2,NA,NA,CASTQFANTGELFF,TGTGCCAGCACACAGTTCGCGAACACCGGGGAGCTGTTTTTT
TRBV7-2,TRBJ2-7,few,TRBD2,CASSTQSGVSYEQYF,TGTGCCAGCAGCACACAGAGCGGGGTGTCCTACGAGCAGTACTTC